These 4 T cell receptor beta chains came from one sample sequenced in a study of T-cell memory formation after mild COVID-19. TCRdb reanalysed the 5' RACE reads using MiXCR and keeps one entry per CDR3 protein. This repertoire shows about 110,000 distinct CDR3 sequences, 22% found once; its top ten account for approximately 41%. The sequenced material came from PBMCs or a T cell subset sorted from them (not recorded which). The receptors were gathered from a young man who had mild COVID-19 (a few samples of this study predate the infection). Cell type and time point are not known.

The V and J genes are TRBV29-1 and TRBJ1-1, with TRBD1 as a possible D gene (5 bases). This CDR3 spans 12 amino acids. Germline assignment: CDR1 SQVTM and CDR2 ANQGSEA. Trimming shortened V by 7 bases and J by 1 base, and 10 bases separated the two germline ends. The CDR3 protein is CSATGGNTEAFF. CDR3 coding DNA: TGCAGCGCGACCGGGGGGAACACTGAAGCTTTCTTT.

This sequence joins TRBV27 and TRBJ1-2, with 10 nucleotides matching TRBD1. Trimming cost V 2 bases and J 8 bases; bases outside gene matches: 5. Per germline, CDR1 MNHEY and CDR2 SMNVEV (reference sequence). The CDR3 spans 14 residues. In DNA, the CDR3 is TGTGCCAGCAGTTTAGGGACAGGGGTCGGGGGCTACACCTTC. Protein sequence: CASSLGTGVGGYTF.

This chain connects TRBV7-4 to TRBJ1-2, with 10 bases aligning to TRBD1. The V gene's germline CDR1 is SGHVT and CDR2 SQSDAQ. V gave up 4 bases and J gave up 3 bases; unmatched junction bases: 8. This CDR3 is 16 amino acids long. The CDR3 here is CASSWGQGPEYYGYTF. CDR3 nucleotide sequence: TGTGCCAGCAGCTGGGGACAGGGGCCAGAATACTATGGCTACACCTTC.

The chain couples TRBV5-1 to TRBJ2-1, with TRBD2 matching 7 bases. The CDR3 is 13 amino acids. V trimming: 5 bases; J trimming: 7 bases; junction bases outside the gene matches: 6. From germline, CDR1 is SGHRS and CDR2 YFSETQ. CDR3 sequence reads: CASRGEGLNEQFF. CDR3 coding DNA: TGCGCCAGCAGGGGGGAGGGGTTGAATGAGCAGTTCTTC.